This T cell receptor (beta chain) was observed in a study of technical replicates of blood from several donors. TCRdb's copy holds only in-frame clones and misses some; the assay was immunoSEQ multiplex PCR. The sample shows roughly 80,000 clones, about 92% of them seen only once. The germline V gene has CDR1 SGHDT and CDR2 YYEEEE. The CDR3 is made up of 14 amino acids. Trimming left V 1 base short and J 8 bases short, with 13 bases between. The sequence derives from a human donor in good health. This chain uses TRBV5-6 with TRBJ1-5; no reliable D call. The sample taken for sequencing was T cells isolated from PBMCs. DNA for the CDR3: TGTGCCAGCAGCTTGATAGGACTAGATGAGCCCCAGCATTTT. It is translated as CASSLIGLDEPQHF.